The source of this T cell receptor beta chain is a study of PD-L1 blockade in urothelial cancer. Study summary: Male patients with bladder-origin urothelial cancer numbered about 90% of the 29. Samples of blood were analyzed 3 weeks (second dose) and 6 weeks after treatment start.

Measured with immunoSEQ multiplex PCR; TCRdb has only the in-frame clones, and not every one. Altogether 35,000 to 40,000 clones are present, 65% to 90% being singletons, with the ten largest covering about a quarter. Regarding time point: peripheral blood 6 weeks after treatment start. Individual patients had between 1 and 8 samples, taken pretreatment and on-treatment. This clonotype was sampled from a man in his 60s with urothelial cancer. Sequenced here: PBMCs, sampled around atezolizumab (anti-PD-L1) treatment.

The CDR3 is CASNLGQGARYEQFF. In DNA form, the CDR3 reads TGTGCCAGCAATCTCGGACAGGGGGCGCGGTATGAGCAGTTCTTC. The V gene is TRBV2, the J gene TRBJ2-1, with 11 nucleotides matching TRBD1. The CDR3 has 15 amino acids. The J segment lost 8 bases and the V segment lost 7 bases, leaving 10 bases of the junction unmatched. CDR1 and CDR2 from the germline V gene are SNHLY and FYNNEI.